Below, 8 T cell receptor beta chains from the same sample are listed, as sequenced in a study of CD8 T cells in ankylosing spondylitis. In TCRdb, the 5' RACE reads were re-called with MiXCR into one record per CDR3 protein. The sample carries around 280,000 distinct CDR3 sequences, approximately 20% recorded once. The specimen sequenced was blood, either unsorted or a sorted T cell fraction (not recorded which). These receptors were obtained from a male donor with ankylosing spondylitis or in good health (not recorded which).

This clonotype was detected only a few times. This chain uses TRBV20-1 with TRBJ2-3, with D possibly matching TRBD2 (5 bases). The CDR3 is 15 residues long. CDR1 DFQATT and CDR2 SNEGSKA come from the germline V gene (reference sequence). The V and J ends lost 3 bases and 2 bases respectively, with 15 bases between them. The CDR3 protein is CSASFRESPTDTQYF. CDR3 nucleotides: TGCAGTGCTAGTTTTCGGGAAAGCCCCACAGATACGCAGTATTTT.

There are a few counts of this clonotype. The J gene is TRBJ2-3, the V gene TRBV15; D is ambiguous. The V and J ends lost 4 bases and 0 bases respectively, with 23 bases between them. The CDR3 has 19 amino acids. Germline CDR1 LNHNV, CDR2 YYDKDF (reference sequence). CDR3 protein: CATSTPIGQTTPSTDTQYF. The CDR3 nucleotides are TGTGCCACCAGCACACCGATTGGTCAAACCACACCTAGCACAGATACGCAGTATTTT. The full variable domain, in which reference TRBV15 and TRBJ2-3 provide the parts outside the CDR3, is DAMVIQNPRYQVTQFGKPVTLSCSQTLNHNVMYWYQQKSSQAPKLLFHYYDKDFNNEADTPDNFQSRRPNTSFCFLDIRSPGLGDTAMYLCATSTPIGQTTPSTDTQYFGPGTRLTVL.

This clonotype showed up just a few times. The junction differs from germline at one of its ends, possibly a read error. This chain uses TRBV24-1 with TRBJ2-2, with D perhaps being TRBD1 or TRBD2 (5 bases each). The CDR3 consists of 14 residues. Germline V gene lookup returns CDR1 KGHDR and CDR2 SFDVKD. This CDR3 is CATSASGITGELSF. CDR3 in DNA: TGTGCCACCAGTGCCTCAGGGATCACCGGGGAGCTGTCTTTT.

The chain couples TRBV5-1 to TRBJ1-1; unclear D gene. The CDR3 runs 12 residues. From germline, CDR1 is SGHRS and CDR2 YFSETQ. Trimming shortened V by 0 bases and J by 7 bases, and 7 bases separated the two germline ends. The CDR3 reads CASSLEGDEAFF. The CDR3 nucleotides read TGCGCCAGCAGCTTGGAGGGTGATGAAGCTTTCTTT. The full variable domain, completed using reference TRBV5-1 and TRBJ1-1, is KAGVTQTPRYLIKTRGQQVTLSCSPISGHRSVSWYQQTPGQGLQFLFEYFSETQRNKGNFPGRFSGRQFSNSRSEMNVSTLELGDSALYLCASSLEGDEAFFGQGTRLTVV.

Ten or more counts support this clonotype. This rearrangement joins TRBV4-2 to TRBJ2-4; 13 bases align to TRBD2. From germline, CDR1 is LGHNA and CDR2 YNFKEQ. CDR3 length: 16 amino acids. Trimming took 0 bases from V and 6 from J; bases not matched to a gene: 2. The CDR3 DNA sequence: TGTGCCAGCAGCCAAGACAGGACTAGCGGGAGAAACATTCAGTACTTC. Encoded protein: CASSQDRTSGRNIQYF.

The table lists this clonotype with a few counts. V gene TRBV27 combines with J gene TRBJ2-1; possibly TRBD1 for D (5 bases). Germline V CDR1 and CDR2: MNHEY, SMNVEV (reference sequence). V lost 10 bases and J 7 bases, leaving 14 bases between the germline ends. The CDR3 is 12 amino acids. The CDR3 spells CATLGLKNEQFF. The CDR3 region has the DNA TGTGCCACCCTGGGGCTAAAAAATGAGCAGTTCTTC.

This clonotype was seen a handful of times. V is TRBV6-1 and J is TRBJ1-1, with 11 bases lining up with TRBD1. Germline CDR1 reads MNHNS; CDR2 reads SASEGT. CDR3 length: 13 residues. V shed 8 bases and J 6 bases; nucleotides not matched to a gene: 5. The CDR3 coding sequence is TGTGCCAGCCGGACAGGGGGCTTGTCTGAAGCTTTCTTT. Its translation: CASRTGGLSEAFF.

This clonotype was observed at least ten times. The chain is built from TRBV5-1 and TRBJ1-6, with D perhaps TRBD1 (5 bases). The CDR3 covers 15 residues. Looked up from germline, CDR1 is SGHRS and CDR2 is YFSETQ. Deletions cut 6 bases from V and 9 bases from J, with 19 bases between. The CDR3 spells CASTSSGVFGSPLHF. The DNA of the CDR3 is TGCGCCAGCACCTCCTCGGGGGTTTTTGGTTCACCCCTCCACTTT.